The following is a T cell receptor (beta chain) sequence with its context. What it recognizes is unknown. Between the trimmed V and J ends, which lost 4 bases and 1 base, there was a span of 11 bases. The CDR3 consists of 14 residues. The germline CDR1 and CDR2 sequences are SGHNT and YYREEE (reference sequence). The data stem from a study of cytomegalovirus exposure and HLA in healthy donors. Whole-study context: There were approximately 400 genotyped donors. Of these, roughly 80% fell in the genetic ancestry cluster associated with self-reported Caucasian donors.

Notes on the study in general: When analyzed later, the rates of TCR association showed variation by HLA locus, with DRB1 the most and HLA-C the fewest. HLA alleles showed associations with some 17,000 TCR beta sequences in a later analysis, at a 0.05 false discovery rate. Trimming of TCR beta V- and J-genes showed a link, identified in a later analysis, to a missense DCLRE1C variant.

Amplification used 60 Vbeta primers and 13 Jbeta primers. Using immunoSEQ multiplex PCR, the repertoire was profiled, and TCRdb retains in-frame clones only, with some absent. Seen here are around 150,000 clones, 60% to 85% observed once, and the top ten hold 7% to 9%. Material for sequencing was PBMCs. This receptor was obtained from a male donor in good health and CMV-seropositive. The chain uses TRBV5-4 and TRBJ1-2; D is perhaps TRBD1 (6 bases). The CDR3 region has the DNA TGTGCCAGCAGCCCCGCAGGGGATAACTATGGCTACACCTTC. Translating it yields CASSPAGDNYGYTF.